This T cell receptor beta chain was sequenced in a study of T-cell memory formation after mild COVID-19. In the study overall: Across donors, TCR clusters were largely donor specific.

General study findings and limits: Largely, contracting CD4+ clones fell within CM and EM, and contracting CD8+ clones within EMRA. The appearance of some responding clones in pre-infection memory suggested that cross-reactive memory joined. From day 15 to 85, contracting clones were balanced between CD4 and CD8, whereas later expanders leaned toward CD4+.

MiXCR, run by TCRdb on the 5' RACE reads, gives a single entry per CDR3 protein. The table lists about 410,000 distinct CDR3 sequences, less than 25% of them singletons. This clonotype was counted between two and nine times. Its matching antigen is unknown. The CDR3 has 14 residues. Germline loops: CDR1 MNHEY, CDR2 SMNVEV (reference sequence). With 7 bases removed from V and 6 bases from J, the gap between germline ends came to 15 bases. The receptor was derived from an adult woman who had mild COVID-19 (a few samples of this study predate the infection). Cell type and time point are not known. The chain employs TRBV27 and TRBJ2-2; unclear D gene. The sequenced material came from PBMCs or a T cell subset sorted from them (not recorded which). The chain's CDR3 is CASKPTVGAGELFF. DNA of the CDR3: TGTGCCAGCAAACCCACCGTGGGTGCCGGGGAGCTGTTTTTT.